The 21 T cell receptor beta chains below come from one sample, sequenced in a study of T cell repertoires in cytomegalovirus infection (dated by TCRdb to the late 2010s). The listed sequencing device is Illumina HiSeq 1500. The public reads were reanalyzed by TCRdb: fastp trimming at Q25, MiXCR alignment, in-frame beta chains only. Rows are unified per CDR3 protein, each entry keeping the most common DNA and genes. The table for this sample lists fewer than 700,000 distinct CDR3 sequences; 20% to 25% of them were counted only once. 8% of the sample belongs to the ten largest clones. Material: CD8+ T cells from PBMCs. The receptor set was obtained from a human donor in good health (CMV status not recorded). Some clones in this sample may be carry-over from other donors' samples.

V usage is TRBV6-2 or TRBV6-3 and J usage is TRBJ2-1; D is ambiguous. This CDR3 has 12 residues. Trimming removed 5 bases from V and 2 bases from J, with 4 bases in between. Per the germline V gene, CDR1 is MNHEY and CDR2 is SVGEGT. Here the CDR3 reads CASSETYNEQFF. Here the CDR3 DNA reads TGTGCCAGCAGTGAGACCTACAATGAGCAGTTCTTC.

At least ten counts were recorded for this clonotype. The J gene is TRBJ2-7, the V gene TRBV5-6; 8 bases line up with TRBD1. Germline V CDR1 and CDR2: SGHDT, YYEEEE. The junction had 7 bases not matched to a gene; V was cut back by 4 bases and J by 7 bases. CDR3 length equals 13 residues. CDR3 in DNA: TGTGCCAGCAGCATCGGACAGGGAGGAGAGCAGTACGTC. It encodes CASSIGQGGEQYV.

The rearrangement uses TRBV13 and TRBJ1-1; no clear D. The V end lost 3 bases, the J end lost 8 bases, and 7 bases lay between the germline ends. CDR3 length: 11 amino acids. CDR1 and CDR2 from the germline V gene are PRHDT and FYEKMQ (reference sequence). In nucleotides, the CDR3 is TGTGCCAGCAGCTTCGGTATCGAAGCTTTCTTT. It codes for CASSFGIEAFF.

Only a few counts were recorded for this clonotype. The chain employs TRBV5-6 and TRBJ2-1, with 12 positions matching TRBD1. Looked up from germline, CDR1 is SGHDT and CDR2 is YYEEEE. CDR3 length: 13 residues. Unmatched junction bases numbered 1, after V lost 2 bases and J lost 10 bases. DNA for the CDR3: TGTGCCAGCAGCTTCGGGACAGGGGGCGAGCAGTTCTTC. Amino acid sequence: CASSFGTGGEQFF.

The CDR3 region is CAISESKRATDTQYF. In nucleotides, the CDR3 is TGTGCCATCAGTGAGTCAAAGCGAGCCACAGATACGCAGTATTTT. The V and J genes are TRBV10-3 and TRBJ2-3; D is ambiguous. Deletions cut 0 bases from V and 2 bases from J, with 9 bases between. This CDR3 spans 15 amino acids. The germline gives CDR1 ENHRY, CDR2 SYGVKD.

Comment on this clonotype: A much larger clone sits a single nucleotide away, making a read error possible. The CDR3 protein is CASSLEGLDYTGELFF. CDR3 sequence (DNA): TGTGCCAGCAGCTTAGAAGGACTAGATTACACCGGGGAGCTGTTTTTT. The genes are TRBV7-6 and TRBJ2-2; TRBD2 matches at 7 bases. J lost 3 bases, V lost 1 base, and 5 bases had no gene match. The CDR3 runs 16 residues. The V gene's germline CDR1 is SGHVS and CDR2 FNYEAQ.

The V and J genes are TRBV7-9 and TRBJ2-4; D uncertain. Germline CDR1 and CDR2: SEHNR and FQNEAQ (reference sequence). The CDR3 has 14 residues. Trimming cost V 4 bases and J 0 bases, with 7 bases left between them. CDR3 DNA: TGTGCCAGCAGCTCCTACGAAGCCAAAAACATTCAGTACTTC. This encodes CASSSYEAKNIQYF.

This clonotype was recorded at least ten times. The CDR3 DNA reads TGTGCCAGCGGATTGCGGACCTGGGGCCAAGAGACCCAGTACTTC. This encodes CASGLRTWGQETQYF. The chain carries TRBV27 and TRBJ2-5; unclear D gene. V was cut by 8 bases and J by 1 base, with 17 bases left in between. The CDR3 contains 15 residues. The V gene's germline CDR1 is MNHEY and CDR2 SMNVEV (reference sequence).

This clonotype was counted many times. The gene calls are TRBV6-6 and TRBJ2-5, with D possibly being TRBD2 (7 bases). V lost 5 bases and J lost 2, with 12 bases in between. CDR3 length: 14 amino acids. Per the germline V gene, CDR1 is MNHNY and CDR2 is SVGAGI (reference sequence). CDR3 DNA sequence: TGTGCCAGCAGTAAGGAGGGGGGGCAAGAGACCCAGTACTTC. This gives the protein CASSKEGGQETQYF.

This clonotype was observed a handful of times. The chain links TRBV29-1 to TRBJ1-1; D not resolved. The V gene lost 4 bases and the J gene lost 7 bases, with 7 bases spanning the gap. This CDR3 has 10 amino acids. CDR1 SQVTM and CDR2 ANQGSEA come from the germline V gene. The CDR3 loop reads CSVVGGEAFF. As DNA, the CDR3 is TGCAGCGTTGTCGGCGGTGAAGCTTTCTTT.

This clonotype was observed a few times. This may come from a read error, since a much larger clone is one base off. The chain recombines TRBV7-2 with TRBJ1-5, with 7 bases lining up with TRBD1. Trimming at V came to 5 bases and at J to 6 bases, leaving 4 bases not matched to a gene. CDR1 and CDR2 from the germline V gene are SGHTA and FQGNSA. The CDR3 extends over 13 amino acids. The CDR3: CASSLTGTQPQHF. CDR3 DNA: TGTGCCAGCAGCCTGACAGGGACTCAGCCCCAGCATTTT.

This rearrangement joins TRBV7-9 to TRBJ2-1; a weak D match, TRBD1 (5 bases). CDR3 size: 14 residues. Deletions cut 6 bases from V and 6 bases from J, with 15 bases between. Germline V gives CDR1 SEHNR, CDR2 FQNEAQ (reference sequence). The DNA for the CDR3 is TGTGCCAGCAGTGGGCAGGGCAGTTTCAATGAGCAGTTCTTC. Its translation: CASSGQGSFNEQFF. Full variable domain (outside the CDR3, taken from reference TRBV7-9 and TRBJ2-1): DTGVSQNPRHKITKRGQNVTFRCDPISEHNRLYWYRQTLGQGPEFLTYFQNEAQLEKSRLLSDRFSAERPKGSFSTLEIQRTEQGDSAMYLCASSGQGSFNEQFFGPGTRLTVL.

This clonotype was observed many times. This chain connects TRBV7-9 to TRBJ2-7; D possibly corresponds to TRBD2 (6 bases). The CDR3 is 18 amino acids. Trimming pared 5 bases from V and 0 bases from J, leaving 23 bases between. Germline CDR1 and CDR2: SEHNR and FQNEAQ (reference sequence). CDR3 bases: TGTGCCAGCAGCGAGACGGGAGATAGGGCCCCCTTCTCCTACGAGCAGTACTTC. It specifies CASSETGDRAPFSYEQYF.

This clonotype was seen ten or more times. V gene TRBV28 combines with J gene TRBJ2-1, with TRBD2 matching over 8 bases. The CDR3 has 15 residues. V gave up 6 bases and J gave up 5 bases; unmatched junction bases: 9. Germline CDR1 reads MDHEN; CDR2 reads SYDVKM. Here the CDR3 DNA reads TGTGCCAGCAGCCCCTCGGGGGGGCGACACAATGAGCAGTTCTTC. Translation gives CASSPSGGRHNEQFF. The full variable domain, in which reference TRBV28 and TRBJ2-1 provide the parts outside the CDR3, is DVKVTQSSRYLVKRTGEKVFLECVQDMDHENMFWYRQDPGLGLRLIYFSYDVKMKEKGDIPEGYSVSREKKERFSLILESASTNQTSMYLCASSPSGGRHNEQFFGPGTRLTVL.

The rearrangement joins TRBV10-3 to TRBJ1-1; D gene ambiguous. Trimming removed 0 bases from V and 7 bases from J, with 9 bases in between. The CDR3 runs 13 residues. Germline V gives CDR1 ENHRY, CDR2 SYGVKD. CDR3 DNA sequence: TGTGCCATCAGTGAGTCTATGGCCTATGAAGCTTTCTTT. Translated: CAISESMAYEAFF.

This clonotype has a count of ten or more. This sequence joins TRBV6-1 and TRBJ1-1; D is unresolved. This CDR3 region has 11 residues. Germline assignment: CDR1 MNHNS and CDR2 SASEGT. The V gene lost 8 bases and the J gene lost 0 bases, with 4 bases spanning the gap. CDR3 protein: CASPLNTEAFF. The CDR3 DNA reads TGTGCCAGCCCCTTGAACACTGAAGCTTTCTTT.

This clonotype was detected a few times. CDR3 in amino acids: CASSKESDRVKDNEQFF. For the CDR3, the DNA is TGTGCCAGCAGTAAAGAGTCTGACAGGGTAAAGGACAATGAGCAGTTCTTC. The chain links TRBV6-4 to TRBJ2-1; TRBD1 matches at 7 bases. The CDR3 runs 17 residues. The germline V gene has CDR1 MRHNA and CDR2 SNTAGT. Trimming cost V 5 bases and J 5 bases; bases outside gene matches: 15.

This chain joins TRBV19 and TRBJ1-1; D remains unclear. The germline V and J ends were trimmed by 9 bases and 4 bases, with 12 bases remaining between them. The CDR3 length is 12 residues. CDR1 and CDR2 (germline): LNHDA, SQIVND (reference sequence). CDR3 loop: CASRAGFTEAFF. CDR3 coding DNA: TGTGCCAGCCGGGCGGGGTTCACTGAAGCTTTCTTT.

This clonotype was recorded many times. The chain links TRBV7-3 to TRBJ2-3; the match to TRBD1 covers 9 bases. With 5 bases clipped from V and 6 bases from J, the junction kept 6 bases outside the gene matches. This CDR3 spans 14 amino acids. Germline CDR1 and CDR2: SGHTA and FQGTGA. The DNA of the CDR3 is TGTGCCAGCAGCCGGACAGGGGTGGACGATACGCAGTATTTT. This encodes CASSRTGVDDTQYF.

The CDR3 sequence: CSARDNTGGAGTDTQYF. The CDR3, as DNA: TGCAGTGCTAGAGATAATACGGGGGGGGCTGGGACAGATACGCAGTATTTT. V is TRBV20-1 and J is TRBJ2-3; TRBD2 matches at 8 bases. The germline CDR1 and CDR2 sequences are DFQATT and SNEGSKA (reference sequence). This CDR3 is 17 amino acids long. The V segment lost 0 bases and the J segment 3 bases; nucleotides outside the gene matches: 11.

This clonotype was detected only a few times. CDR3 region: CASRDQMNTEAFF. The CDR3 nucleotides are TGTGCCAGCAGGGACCAAATGAACACTGAAGCTTTCTTT. This chain connects TRBV2 to TRBJ1-1; no definite D call. V was pared by 6 bases and J by 0 bases, with 8 bases between. The CDR3 contains 13 residues. Germline V CDR1 and CDR2: SNHLY, FYNNEI.